The clone carrying this TCR beta chain occurred once. The sample comes from a study of T cell changes during pregnancy in multiple sclerosis. The method was immunoSEQ multiplex PCR; TCRdb's version includes in-frame clones alone and lacks a portion of them. The sample includes 38,000 or so clones, 90% of them seen just once. V lost 2 bases and J 3 bases, leaving 10 bases between the germline ends. The CDR3 runs 14 residues. Germline V lookup: CDR1 PRHDT, CDR2 FYEKMQ (reference sequence). The receptor comes from a female donor with multiple sclerosis, enrolled in a pregnancy study. The sample consisted of CD4+ T cells from peripheral blood mononuclear cells, taken in the second trimester of pregnancy. V and J are TRBV13 and TRBJ1-1; a weak D match, TRBD1 (6 bases). CDR3 bases: TGTGCCAGCAGCTTACTGGGGGCGGACACTGAAGCTTTCTTT. It encodes CASSLLGADTEAFF.